The 13 T cell receptor beta chains presented below share a single source sample, sequenced in a study of blood T cell repertoires in COVID-19. Here immunoSEQ multiplex PCR was the method, and the copy in TCRdb shows in-frame clones only, minus some. The repertoire holds 65,000 or so clones, with roughly 87% as singletons. Material: peripheral blood. These receptors were collected from a human donor with acute or convalescent COVID-19. The donor label of this sample is uncertain.

The V call is TRBV5-1, the J call TRBJ2-3, with D tentatively TRBD2 (6 bases). V dropped 0 bases and J dropped 0 bases, with 11 bases sitting between them. This CDR3 has 16 amino acids. Germline-derived CDR1 and CDR2 are SGHRS and YFSETQ. CDR3 nucleotide sequence: TGCGCCAGCAGCTTGGGCCTAGCGCGTAGCACAGATACGCAGTATTTT. Its protein product is CASSLGLARSTDTQYF. Looking up the rest from reference TRBV5-1 and TRBJ2-3 gives the full variable domain: KAGVTQTPRYLIKTRGQQVTLSCSPISGHRSVSWYQQTPGQGLQFLFEYFSETQRNKGNFPGRFSGRQFSNSRSEMNVSTLELGDSALYLCASSLGLARSTDTQYFGPGTRLTVL.

The gene calls are TRBV9 and TRBJ2-5; 10 bases are a match to TRBD1. CDR1 is SGDLS and CDR2 is YYNGEE in the germline V gene. The CDR3 has 14 residues. With V trimmed by 4 bases and J by 5 bases, 5 bases remained unmatched. This chain's CDR3 is CASSPTGGSETQYF. The CDR3 DNA follows: TGTGCCAGCAGCCCGACAGGGGGCAGCGAGACCCAGTACTTC.

This clone was counted a single time. The chain joins TRBV12-3 or TRBV12-4 to TRBJ2-3, with D unclear. V was clipped by 7 bases and J by 8 bases, with 13 bases between them. The length of the CDR3 is 12 residues. CDR3: CASTLEFGTQYF. CDR3 DNA: TGTGCCAGCACTCTAGAGTTCGGTACGCAGTATTTT.

The rearrangement uses TRBV27 and TRBJ2-7; TRBD2 agrees at 12 bases. The CDR3 extends over 14 amino acids. The germline gives CDR1 MNHEY, CDR2 SMNVEV (reference sequence). The V gene end was trimmed by 2 bases and the J gene end by 5 bases; junction bases not matched to a gene: 1. The CDR3 region has the DNA TGTGCCAGCAGTTTAAGACTAGCGGGAGACGAGCAGTACTTC. This gives the protein CASSLRLAGDEQYF.

CDR3 residues: CASSIWDRDGGSYEQYF. CDR3 DNA: TGTGCCAGTAGTATATGGGACAGGGATGGGGGCTCCTACGAGCAGTACTTC. This chain uses TRBV19 with TRBJ2-7; 9 bases agree with TRBD1. Germline CDR1 is LNHDA and CDR2 is SQIVND (reference sequence). J gave up 0 bases and V 2 bases, and 8 bases lay outside the gene matches. The CDR3 is made up of 17 amino acids.

Remarks on this clone: Other DNA sequences from this sample encode an identical CDR3 as well. The rearrangement uses TRBV7-2 and TRBJ2-3; D is possibly TRBD1 (6 bases). The CDR3 spans 14 residues. Germline V CDR1 and CDR2: SGHTA, FQGNSA. With 5 bases removed from V and 0 bases from J, the gap between germline ends came to 9 bases. CDR3 sequence (DNA): TGTGCCAGCAGCCCCGGACAGAGCACAGATACGCAGTATTTT. Encoded protein: CASSPGQSTDTQYF.

The rearrangement uses TRBV5-1 and TRBJ2-6; possible D gene TRBD1, 5 bases. From germline, CDR1 is SGHRS and CDR2 YFSETQ. The CDR3 has 16 residues. V was clipped by 0 bases and J by 0 bases, with 7 bases between them. This chain's CDR3 is CASSLEGNSGANVLTF. CDR3 DNA: TGCGCCAGCAGCTTGGAGGGGAACTCTGGGGCCAACGTCCTGACTTTC.

CDR3 loop: CASSPLSTYEQYV. The CDR3 nucleotides read TGTGCCAGCAGCCCCCTTAGTACTTACGAGCAGTACGTC. The chain employs TRBV3-1 (or the pseudogene TRBV3-2) and TRBJ2-7; no clear D. V lost 4 bases, J lost 4 bases, and 11 bases lay in between. Germline lookup yields CDR1 LGHDT and CDR2 YNNKEL (reference sequence). The CDR3 sequence is 13 residues long.

This clone was detected only once. The V gene is TRBV12-5, the J gene TRBJ1-2; tentatively, D is TRBD1 (6 bases). The CDR3 has 16 amino acids. V dropped 4 bases and J dropped 6 bases, with 21 bases sitting between them. Germline assignment: CDR1 LGHNT and CDR2 FRNRAP. The CDR3 region is CASGSVQGTQGDGYTF. The CDR3, as DNA: TGTGCTAGTGGTTCCGTCCAAGGCACACAGGGAGATGGCTACACCTTC.

V usage is TRBV4-2 and J usage is TRBJ1-6; possible D gene TRBD1, 5 bases. V was pared by 8 bases and J by 7 bases, with 18 bases between. CDR3 length: 15 amino acids. Germline V lookup: CDR1 LGHNA, CDR2 YNFKEQ. The CDR3 nucleotides read TGTGCCAGCCGTGGGACTTCACCTTTAAATTCACCCCTCCACTTT. It is translated as CASRGTSPLNSPLHF.

This sequence joins TRBV28 and TRBJ2-7; 9 nucleotides line up with TRBD1. The CDR3 totals 15 residues. V gave up 5 bases and J gave up 7 bases; unmatched junction bases: 12. CDR1 MDHEN and CDR2 SYDVKM come from the germline V gene. The CDR3 protein is CASSRPGTGLVEQYF. In DNA, the CDR3 is TGTGCCAGCAGTCGCCCGGGGACAGGGTTGGTAGAGCAGTACTTC.

V gene TRBV18 combines with J gene TRBJ2-5, with 11 bases identical to TRBD1. Germline CDR1 is KGHSH and CDR2 is LQKENI. V shed 3 bases and J 2 bases; nucleotides not matched to a gene: 8. The CDR3 contains 17 residues. CDR3 DNA: TGTGCCAGCTCACCCCTAGGACAGGGGGCACTACAAGAGACCCAGTACTTC. Translating it yields CASSPLGQGALQETQYF.

This clone has only one observation. This chain connects TRBV11-1 to TRBJ2-5, with D possibly matching TRBD2 (7 bases). V was clipped by 5 bases and J by 0 bases, with 13 bases between them. CDR3 length equals 15 residues. Germline-derived CDR1 and CDR2 are SGHAT and FQDESV (reference sequence). The CDR3 bases are TGTGCCAGCAGCCCCCGGGGGGACAACCAAGAGACCCAGTACTTC. It translates to CASSPRGDNQETQYF.